The rows below give T cell receptor beta chains drawn from one sample of a study of molecular identifiers for immune sequencing clone quantification. TCRdb recomputed calls from the PCR reads with MiXCR, one row per CDR3 protein. The data contain 250,000 to 400,000 distinct CDR3 sequences, about 21% of them singletons. Source material: naive CD8+ T cells from blood, with Jurkat cell RNA spiked in. The receptors come from a human donor in good health. Some libraries in this study had Jurkat cell RNA spiked in. Both conserved end residues are part of each CDR3. D genes are given only for firm matches. Clone size is given for some rows only: seen once, a few or many times, or a class if the clone is expanded.

>.|many|TRBJ1-5|TRBV4-1
CASSNKVGGSNQPQHF
TGCGCCAGCAGCAACAAGGTAGGGGGTAGCAATCAGCCCCAGCATTTT
>.|many|TRBJ1-4|TRBV4-3
CASSQDRSHGKRQLFF
TGCGCCAGCAGCCAAGATAGGTCCCACGGGAAGCGGCAACTGTTTTTT
>.|many|TRBJ2-1|TRBV24-1
CATSETPYNEQFF
TGTGCCACCAGTGAAACGCCTTACAATGAGCAGTTCTTC
>.|many|TRBJ2-2|TRBV5-6
CASEGSGELFF
TGTGCCAGCGAAGGTTCCGGGGAGCTGTTTTTT
>.|many|TRBJ2-2|TRBV20-1
CSAWETDRNTGELFF
TGCAGTGCTTGGGAAACTGACAGGAACACCGGGGAGCTGTTTTTT
>.|.|TRBJ2-7|TRBV28
CASSGPGGSSYEQYF
TGTGCCAGCAGTGGGCCCGGAGGGAGCTCCTACGAGCAGTACTTC
>TRBD2|many|TRBJ2-1|TRBV28
CASSFRPSGNEQFF
TGTGCCAGCAGTTTCAGGCCTAGCGGCAATGAGCAGTTCTTC
>TRBD1|.|TRBJ2-7|TRBV6-2/TRBV6-3
CASSPGQGVRYEQYF
TGTGCCAGCAGTCCTGGACAGGGGGTACGGTACGAGCAGTACTTC
>TRBD2|many|TRBJ2-5|TRBV20-1
CSAGTSGTFPLETQYF
TGCAGTGCGGGGACTAGCGGGACTTTTCCGCTAGAGACCCAGTACTTC
>.|.|TRBJ2-7|TRBV19
CASSGGTSSYEQYF
TGTGCCAGTAGTGGAGGGACATCCTCCTACGAGCAGTACTTC
>.|.|TRBJ1-1|TRBV15
CATSRDRDSMNTEAFF
TGTGCCACCAGCAGAGATCGGGATAGCATGAACACTGAAGCTTTCTTT
>TRBD2|many|TRBJ2-7|TRBV29-1
CSGLAGTGEQYF
TGCAGCGGACTAGCGGGAACTGGGGAGCAGTACTTC
>TRBD2|many|TRBJ2-3|TRBV27
CASSLLAAREGTQYF
TGTGCCAGCAGTTTACTAGCGGCTCGAGAAGGTACGCAGTATTTT
>.|many|TRBJ2-1|TRBV12-3/TRBV12-4
CASGWGSMYEQFF
TGTGCCAGCGGATGGGGCAGTATGTATGAGCAGTTCTTC
>.|many|TRBJ1-2|TRBV29-1
CSVEEGKGDYGYTF
TGCAGCGTTGAAGAAGGTAAAGGGGACTATGGCTACACCTTC
>TRBD1|few|TRBJ2-3|TRBV27
CASSYGTAIDTQYF
TGTGCCAGCAGTTATGGGACAGCGATAGATACGCAGTATTTT
>TRBD1|many|TRBJ2-7|TRBV5-4
CASSFATGGLIYEQYF
TGTGCCAGCAGCTTCGCCACAGGGGGGCTTATCTACGAGCAGTACTTC
>TRBD2|many|TRBJ2-1|TRBV27
CASSPGLALHEQFF
TGTGCCAGCAGCCCGGGACTAGCTTTGCATGAGCAGTTCTTC
>.|many|TRBJ2-7|TRBV28
CASSHRGEGYEQYF
TGTGCCAGCAGTCACCGGGGCGAGGGCTACGAGCAGTACTTC
>.|many|TRBJ2-7|TRBV4-3
CASSQESARGAIEQYF
TGCGCCAGCAGCCAAGAATCGGCCAGGGGTGCGATCGAGCAGTACTTC
>.|many|TRBJ2-5|TRBV7-9
CASSPPGLPDQYF
TGTGCCAGCAGCCCACCGGGACTCCCAGACCAGTACTTC
>TRBD2|.|TRBJ2-3|TRBV19
CASSRTILAGETDTQYF
TGTGCCAGTAGTAGGACCATCCTAGCGGGGGAAACAGATACGCAGTATTTT
>TRBD1|many|TRBJ1-6|TRBV5-6
CASSLFVPSGQGASSYNSPLHF
TGTGCCAGCAGCTTGTTTGTCCCCTCAGGACAGGGCGCCAGCTCCTATAATTCACCCCTCCACTTT
>TRBD1|many|TRBJ2-7|TRBV6-2/TRBV6-3
CASSYVPLGQGNEQYF
TGTGCCAGCAGTTACGTCCCTTTGGGACAGGGGAACGAGCAGTACTTC
>.|many|TRBJ2-5|TRBV11-2
CASSSPLGETQYF
TGTGCCAGCAGCTCTCCCTTAGGAGAGACCCAGTACTTC
>.|many|TRBJ2-1|TRBV7-6
CASSPLRDEQFF
TGTGCCAGCAGCCCCCTGCGGGATGAGCAGTTCTTC
>.|many|TRBJ2-6|TRBV27
CATRGVDSGANVLTF
TGTGCCACCAGGGGTGTGGACTCTGGGGCCAACGTCCTGACTTTC
>.|many|TRBJ1-4|TRBV25-1
CASSEYLGALLGEKLFF
TGTGCCAGCAGTGAATATCTGGGGGCACTTCTCGGTGAAAAACTGTTTTTT
>.|.|TRBJ1-5|TRBV21-1
CASSRAPGNQPQHF
TGTGCCAGCAGCAGGGCGCCGGGCAATCAGCCCCAGCATTTT
>TRBD2|many|TRBJ2-1|TRBV4-3
CASSQNWASGTHEQFF
TGCGCCAGCAGCCAAAATTGGGCTAGCGGGACCCATGAGCAGTTCTTC
>TRBD1|many|TRBJ1-2|TRBV6-5
CASSYGQGNYGYTF
TGTGCCAGCAGTTATGGACAGGGGAACTATGGCTACACCTTC
>.|many|TRBJ1-1|TRBV9
CASSVGGDNTEAFF
TGTGCCAGCAGCGTAGGAGGGGATAACACTGAAGCTTTCTTT
>.|many|TRBJ2-5|TRBV28
CASSYRQHQETQYF
TGTGCCAGCAGCTACAGACAGCACCAAGAGACCCAGTACTTC
>.|many|TRBJ1-2|TRBV5-4
CASSFQGSGGYTF
TGTGCCAGCAGCTTCCAGGGGAGCGGGGGCTACACCTTC
>TRBD1|many|TRBJ2-7|TRBV4-3
CASSQDLGTVTYEQYF
TGCGCCAGCAGCCAAGATCTTGGGACAGTAACCTACGAGCAGTACTTC
>.|few|TRBJ1-1|TRBV20-1
CSARNGWVLNLMNTEAFF
TGCAGTGCTAGAAACGGGTGGGTTTTGAATCTAATGAACACTGAAGCTTTCTTT
>TRBD1|.|TRBJ1-1|TRBV19
CASKIQGEYTEAFF
TGTGCCAGTAAAATACAGGGGGAGTATACTGAAGCTTTCTTT
>TRBD1|many|TRBJ1-1|TRBV5-1
CASREGQGLTEAFF
TGCGCCAGCAGGGAAGGACAGGGACTCACTGAAGCTTTCTTT
>.|many|TRBJ1-1|TRBV5-1
CASRLGNTEAFF
TGCGCCAGCAGGCTGGGGAACACTGAAGCTTTCTTT
>TRBD2|many|TRBJ2-1|TRBV29-1
CSVEDVSGGYNEQFF
TGCAGCGTTGAAGACGTTAGCGGGGGCTACAATGAGCAGTTCTTC
>.|many|TRBJ2-3|TRBV4-3
CASSPGTGPDTQYF
TGCGCCAGCAGCCCAGGCACAGGGCCAGATACGCAGTATTTT
>.|many|TRBJ2-7|TRBV28
CASSFRGPRFGEQYF
TGTGCCAGCAGTTTCCGCGGGCCTCGTTTCGGCGAGCAGTACTTC